This TCR beta chain derives from a study of shared clonotypes between healthy human individuals. The germline V gene has CDR1 SGHRS and CDR2 YFSETQ. Trimming took 4 bases from V and 5 from J; bases not matched to a gene: 15. CDR3 length: 18 residues. Clones were sequenced by immunoSEQ multiplex PCR, and TCRdb holds only the in-frame ones, with some missing. The table shows more than 2,000,000 clones, with over 85% occurring only once. The chain combines TRBV5-1 with TRBJ1-1; TRBD1 aligns across 12 bases. Sequencing was performed on naive CD4+ T cells sorted from blood. The subset denotes: CD45RA+ positively selected. The clonotype was recovered from a man aged 18 to 29 in good health. The CDR3 coding sequence is TGCGCCAGCAGCCGGGGGACAGGGGGCGTGAGTGGTCGGACTGAAGCTTTCTTT. Protein: CASSRGTGGVSGRTEAFF.